The 28 T cell receptor beta chains below all came from one sample that was sequenced in a study of OX40 agonist ivuxolimab in advanced cancers. Clones were read by immunoSEQ multiplex PCR, and TCRdb kept only the in-frame ones, dropping some. This sample has around 38,000 clones, with 70% to 85% found just once. The specimen was CD4+ or CD8+ T cells sorted from blood, collected in a trial of the OX40 agonist ivuxolimab. All receptors derive from an adult with an advanced solid tumor such as melanoma, head and neck, liver or kidney cancer.

The rearrangement joins TRBV2 to TRBJ1-3, with D perhaps matching TRBD1 (6 bases). Germline loops: CDR1 SNHLY, CDR2 FYNNEI. The CDR3 covers 14 residues. The ends were cut back, 7 bases at V and 2 bases at J, with 12 bases in the middle. Written as DNA, the CDR3 is TGTGCCAGCAATATGGCAGGGGCTGGAAACACCATATATTTT. It encodes CASNMAGAGNTIYF.

The V and J genes are TRBV7-2 and TRBJ1-3; D gene unclear. Germline V gene lookup returns CDR1 SGHTA and CDR2 FQGNSA. The CDR3 is made up of 16 amino acids. Trimming shortened V by 5 bases and J by 0 bases, and 14 bases separated the two germline ends. The CDR3 nucleotides read TGTGCCAGCAGCCAATCGCACGGGAACTCTGGAAACACCATATATTTT. It encodes CASSQSHGNSGNTIYF.

A remark on this clone: A far larger clone is only one base removed, so a read error is likely. The chain has TRBV27 and TRBJ1-2, with D possibly being TRBD1 (5 bases). The CDR3 has 14 residues. V was trimmed by 0 bases and J by 8 bases, leaving 13 bases between them. CDR1 MNHEY and CDR2 SMNVEV come from the germline V gene (reference sequence). As DNA, the CDR3 is TGTGCCAGCAGTTTATCGCTTGGGGGTTGGGGCTACACCTTC. It codes for CASSLSLGGWGYTF.

The chain joins TRBV5-4 to TRBJ2-2, with TRBD2 matching over 12 bases. The V segment lost 4 bases and the J segment 4 bases; nucleotides outside the gene matches: 8. CDR3 size: 17 residues. CDR1 and CDR2 (germline): SGHNT, YYREEE (reference sequence). The CDR3 nucleotides read TGTGCCAGCAGCGGTCGGGCACTAGCGGGAGGCACCGGGGAGCTGTTTTTT. Translated: CASSGRALAGGTGELFF.

The chain couples TRBV7-7 to TRBJ2-1; possible D gene TRBD1, 6 bases. V lost 0 bases, J lost 7 bases, and 16 bases lay in between. The CDR3 runs to 16 residues. Germline V gives CDR1 SSHAT, CDR2 FNYEAQ (reference sequence). The CDR3 sequence is CASSLASGVPRNEQFF. CDR3 bases: TGTGCCAGCAGCTTAGCGTCAGGGGTCCCAAGGAATGAGCAGTTCTTC.

Of note for this clone: A junction boundary mismatches the germline segment, possibly from a read error. This sequence joins TRBV11-2 and TRBJ1-2, with a weak D call TRBD1 (6 bases). The CDR3 extends over 17 amino acids. The germline V gene encodes CDR1 SGHAT and CDR2 FQNNGV. CDR3 residues: CASSLVLWGRENYGYIF. As DNA, the CDR3 is TGTGCCAGCAGCTTAGTTCTATGGGGGCGTGAAAACTATGGCTACATCTTC.

The chain recombines TRBV7-9 with TRBJ2-1; perhaps TRBD2 as D (5 bases). V lost 5 bases and J lost 5, with 13 bases in between. The CDR3 is 14 residues long. Germline loops: CDR1 SEHNR, CDR2 FQNEAQ (reference sequence). The CDR3 reads CASSRWTSHNEQFF. The CDR3 coding sequence is TGTGCCAGCAGCCGCTGGACTTCCCACAATGAGCAGTTCTTC. Full variable domain (remainder filled in from reference TRBV7-9 and TRBJ2-1): DTGVSQNPRHKITKRGQNVTFRCDPISEHNRLYWYRQTLGQGPEFLTYFQNEAQLEKSRLLSDRFSAERPKGSFSTLEIQRTEQGDSAMYLCASSRWTSHNEQFFGPGTRLTVL.

V usage is TRBV30 and J usage is TRBJ1-2, with 10 bases identical to TRBD1. This CDR3 has 16 residues. The V gene end was trimmed by 4 bases and the J gene end by 3 bases; junction bases not matched to a gene: 11. From germline, CDR1 is GTSNPN and CDR2 SVGIG (reference sequence). The CDR3 region is CAWTMTGGRVDYGYTF. The CDR3 DNA is TGTGCCTGGACCATGACAGGGGGCCGGGTCGACTATGGCTACACCTTC.

The chain combines TRBV29-1 with TRBJ1-2; 7 bases match TRBD1. The CDR3 has 14 amino acids. Germline V lookup: CDR1 SQVTM, CDR2 ANQGSEA. The V and J ends lost 5 bases and 2 bases, in that order; junction bases with no gene match: 8. For the CDR3, the DNA is TGCAGCGTTCCTCTCAAGACAGGGAACTATGGCTACACCTTC. Its protein product is CSVPLKTGNYGYTF.

This rearrangement joins TRBV7-2 to TRBJ2-5, with D perhaps TRBD1 (6 bases). V was clipped by 2 bases and J by 3 bases, with 7 bases between them. This CDR3 is 13 amino acids long. CDR1 is SGHTA and CDR2 is FQGNSA in the germline V gene. The CDR3 DNA is TGTGCCAGCAGCTTAAACAGGGAAGAGACCCAGTACTTC. This sequence encodes CASSLNREETQYF. The complete variable domain, with remaining parts taken from reference TRBV7-2 and TRBJ2-5, reads GAGVSQSPSNKVTEKGKDVELRCDPISGHTALYWYRQSLGQGLEFLIYFQGNSAPDKSGLPSDRFSAERTGGSVSTLTIQRTQQEDSAVYLCASSLNREETQYFGPGTRLLVL.

The chain employs TRBV28 and TRBJ2-7; no clear D. The CDR3 has 14 amino acids. V lost 6 bases and J 3 bases, leaving 15 bases between the germline ends. Germline assignment: CDR1 MDHEN and CDR2 SYDVKM. Here the CDR3 DNA reads TGTGCCAGCAGCCCCGTTTTAGCCAACTACGAGCAGTACTTC. Encoded protein: CASSPVLANYEQYF. Together with reference TRBV28 and TRBJ2-7, the CDR3 gives the full variable domain: DVKVTQSSRYLVKRTGEKVFLECVQDMDHENMFWYRQDPGLGLRLIYFSYDVKMKEKGDIPEGYSVSREKKERFSLILESASTNQTSMYLCASSPVLANYEQYFGPGTRLTVT.

This clone is a singleton in its sample. The V gene is TRBV11-2, the J gene TRBJ2-7; D remains ambiguous. The ends were cut back, 4 bases at V and 5 bases at J, with 9 bases in the middle. This CDR3 has 12 residues. Looked up from germline, CDR1 is SGHAT and CDR2 is FQNNGV. The DNA for the CDR3 is TGTGCCAGCAGCTCCCCCACGGACGAGCAGTACTTC. It codes for CASSSPTDEQYF.

J is TRBJ2-7 and V is TRBV29-1; 7 bases match TRBD2. The CDR3 spans 11 residues. Looked up from germline, CDR1 is SQVTM and CDR2 is ANQGSEA. The trim removed 7 bases at V and 3 bases at J, leaving 3 bases unmatched. CDR3: CSARTSYEQYF. CDR3 coding DNA: TGCAGCGCTAGGACTAGCTACGAGCAGTACTTC.

This sequence joins TRBV6-1 and TRBJ1-1; D call uncertain. V was pared by 7 bases and J by 3 bases, with 6 bases between. CDR1 is MNHNS and CDR2 is SASEGT in the germline V gene. The CDR3 sequence is 11 residues long. The CDR3 DNA is TGTGCCAGCAATGAGGACACTGAAGCTTTCTTT. This gives the protein CASNEDTEAFF.

This clone showed up just a few times. The chain combines TRBV30 with TRBJ2-7; the D is unclear. From germline, CDR1 is GTSNPN and CDR2 SVGIG (reference sequence). Trimming removed 1 base at V and 1 base at J, with 8 bases between. The CDR3 contains 13 residues. The CDR3 here is CAWSDSVSYEQYF. The CDR3 DNA reads as TGTGCCTGGAGTGACTCCGTATCCTACGAGCAGTACTTC.

The chain employs TRBV7-2 and TRBJ1-2, with 9 bases aligning to TRBD1. Trimming took 3 bases from V and 3 from J; bases not matched to a gene: 5. The CDR3 loop spans 15 amino acids. Per the germline V gene, CDR1 is SGHTA and CDR2 is FQGNSA. CDR3 nucleotide sequence: TGTGCCAGCAGCTTCACAGGGGGCTCAGACTATGGCTACACCTTC. Translated, it gives CASSFTGGSDYGYTF. The full variable domain, in which reference TRBV7-2 and TRBJ1-2 provide the parts outside the CDR3, is GAGVSQSPSNKVTEKGKDVELRCDPISGHTALYWYRQSLGQGLEFLIYFQGNSAPDKSGLPSDRFSAERTGGSVSTLTIQRTQQEDSAVYLCASSFTGGSDYGYTFGSGTRLTVV.

This chain connects TRBV6-1 to TRBJ2-5, with D possibly being TRBD1 (6 bases). In germline, CDR1 is MNHNS, CDR2 SASEGT. Trimming stripped 6 bases from V and 1 base from J, with 12 bases between. The CDR3 loop spans 14 amino acids. CDR3 coding DNA: TGTGCCAGCAGGGAAACAGGGTTCCAAGAGACCCAGTACTTC. Protein: CASRETGFQETQYF.

The sample holds a few counts of this clone. The chain couples TRBV7-9 to TRBJ2-3; a possible D gene is TRBD1 (6 bases). CDR1 SEHNR and CDR2 FQNEAQ come from the germline V gene (reference sequence). V dropped 6 bases and J dropped 5 bases, with 9 bases sitting between them. There are 12 residues in the CDR3. Written as DNA, the CDR3 is TGTGCCAGCAGAGCAGGGGTAGATACGCAGTATTTT. This encodes CASRAGVDTQYF.

The rearrangement uses TRBV27 and TRBJ1-2; 12 positions match TRBD1. Losses at the gene ends were 5 bases for V and 1 base for J; bases not matched to a gene: 14. The length of the CDR3 is 19 residues. Germline CDR1 is MNHEY and CDR2 is SMNVEV (reference sequence). CDR3 sequence (DNA): TGTGCCAGCAGTCCACGTCGTAGGGACAGGGGGCGCCTTAACTATGGCTACACCTTC. Amino acids: CASSPRRRDRGRLNYGYTF.

The rearrangement joins TRBV9 to TRBJ1-5; D is undetermined. Germline V gives CDR1 SGDLS, CDR2 YYNGEE. V gave up 4 bases and J gave up 4 bases, with 12 bases separating them. CDR3 size: 14 residues. The CDR3 nucleotides are TGTGCCAGCAGCCCCGAGGTAGCGAATCAGCCCCAGCATTTT. As protein: CASSPEVANQPQHF.

The rearrangement joins TRBV4-3 to TRBJ2-5; 7 bases fit TRBD1. The end of the DNA fits TRBJ2-7 better, so the J call may be wrong. The germline V gene has CDR1 LGHNA and CDR2 YSLEER. The CDR3 sequence is 15 residues long. This CDR3 is CASSQEHHRGYEQYF. The CDR3 bases are TGCGCCAGCAGCCAAGAACACCACAGGGGCTACGAGCAGTACTTC.

The rearrangement uses TRBV2 and TRBJ2-7; the match to TRBD1 covers 9 bases. The CDR3 has 16 residues. Trimming took 4 bases from V and 6 from J; bases not matched to a gene: 13. CDR1 and CDR2 (germline): SNHLY, FYNNEI. The chain's CDR3 is CASSVPRDRVGSEQYF. The CDR3 DNA follows: TGTGCCAGCAGTGTACCCCGGGACAGGGTGGGCTCCGAGCAGTACTTC.

This clone was observed a few times. The rearrangement joins TRBV6-4 to TRBJ1-3; D unresolved. This CDR3 has 19 residues. Germline V gives CDR1 MRHNA, CDR2 SNTAGT. V was cut by 8 bases and J by 0 bases, with 26 bases left in between. CDR3 nucleotide sequence: TGTGCCAGCTGTCAATCGCGAGACGGTAAGTATTTCTCTGGAAACACCATATATTTT. This codes for CASCQSRDGKYFSGNTIYF.

The chain links TRBV5-8 to TRBJ2-3, with D possibly matching TRBD2 (6 bases). Germline values: CDR1 SGHTS, CDR2 YDEGEE. The CDR3 contains 13 residues. V was clipped by 7 bases and J by 3 bases, with 12 bases between them. The CDR3 reads CASGGGITDTQYF. CDR3 bases: TGTGCCAGCGGAGGCGGGATTACAGATACGCAGTATTTT.

Here the CDR3 reads CASSLNLGGGAIDYGYTF. CDR3 coding DNA: TGTGCCAGCAGTTTAAATTTAGGGGGAGGGGCGATTGACTATGGCTACACCTTC. The chain is built from TRBV27 and TRBJ1-2, with D perhaps TRBD1 (6 bases). This CDR3 is built from 18 residues. Trimming took off 2 bases at V and 3 bases at J, with 22 bases between the two ends. Looked up from germline, CDR1 is MNHEY and CDR2 is SMNVEV (reference sequence).

This rearrangement joins TRBV11-2 to TRBJ1-1, with 8 bases lining up with TRBD1. Trimming took 2 bases from V and 3 from J; bases not matched to a gene: 2. CDR1 SGHAT and CDR2 FQNNGV come from the germline V gene. This CDR3 spans 14 amino acids. The DNA for the CDR3 is TGTGCCAGCAGCTTATTGACAGGGGACACTGAAGCTTTCTTT. Its protein is CASSLLTGDTEAFF.

The chain is built from TRBV19 and TRBJ2-1, with 11 positions matching TRBD2. Germline CDR1 reads LNHDA; CDR2 reads SQIVND (reference sequence). The CDR3 covers 14 residues. The J segment lost 9 bases and the V segment lost 2 bases, leaving 3 bases of the junction unmatched. CDR3 in amino acids: CASSISSGRTEQFF. The CDR3 coding sequence is TGTGCCAGTAGTATATCTAGCGGGAGGACTGAGCAGTTCTTC.

Only one count was recorded for this clone. This chain links TRBV30 with TRBJ2-5; no firm D call. V was shortened by 3 bases and J by 2 bases, with 7 bases between the two germline ends. This CDR3 region has 12 residues. CDR1 and CDR2 (germline): GTSNPN, SVGIG (reference sequence). The CDR3 DNA follows: TGTGCCTGGAGCAGAACTCAAGAGACCCAGTACTTC. Translation: CAWSRTQETQYF.